This TCR beta chain was retrieved from a study of molecular identifiers for immune sequencing clone quantification. Study findings and constraints: Identical barcode-sharing TCR molecules could lead to underestimated sizes for highly expanded clones. Under 1% of molecules in naive cells, but over 99% of effector molecules, belonged to clones above 20 RNA copies.

It was from around 20,000 to 1,000,000 sorted cells, with 10%, 30% or 50% RNA, that naive CD8 libraries came. Naive CD8 T cells underwent sorting with the CD8+CD4-CCR7+CD45RA+ definition. This clonotype has a handful of counts. Its antigen is still unknown. Germline trimming cut 4 bases from V and 2 bases from J; bases unmatched to any gene: 7. This CDR3 is built from 15 residues. Germline V lookup: CDR1 DFQATT, CDR2 SNEGSKA (reference sequence). From the PCR reads, TCRdb called clonotypes with MiXCR, one entry per CDR3 protein. Among about 320,000 distinct CDR3 sequences listed, about 20% were seen once.

The J gene is TRBJ2-3, the V gene TRBV20-1; 9 bases match TRBD2. The sequence came from a human donor in good health. Some libraries in this study had Jurkat cell RNA spiked in. The sample comprised naive CD8+ T cells from blood, with Jurkat cell RNA spiked in. Subset: FACS-sorted CD8+CD4-CCR7+CD45RA+ naive T cells. The CDR3 coding sequence is TGCAGTGCTATAGAAGCGGGGGGTCCCACAGATACGCAGTATTTT. This codes for CSAIEAGGPTDTQYF.